This T cell receptor beta chain was sequenced in a study of OX40 agonist ivuxolimab in advanced cancers. At the level of the study: Partial responses were observed in three patients, of whom one had hepatocellular carcinoma and two had cutaneous melanoma.

V was pared by 4 bases and J by 6 bases, with 5 bases of the junction left unmatched. Germline CDR1 and CDR2: SGHDT and YYEEEE. This CDR3 comprises 14 residues. This table comes from immunoSEQ multiplex PCR, and its TCRdb copy is limited to in-frame clones, with some not included. The sample carries tens of thousands of clones, roughly 93% recorded once. Remarks on this clone: Its antigen is unidentified.

Study conclusions and caveats: Blood T cells, both CD4+ and CD8+, expanded clonally by week 6 at 0.1 to 3.0 mg/kg. Expanded peripheral T cells had an undetermined antigen specificity. Some patients who did not respond also had low normalized T-cell clonal expansion.

This sequence was found in an adult with an advanced solid tumor such as melanoma, head and neck, liver or kidney cancer. The chain recombines TRBV5-6 with TRBJ1-5; 9 positions match TRBD1. The specimen comprised CD4+ or CD8+ T cells sorted from blood, sampled in a trial of the OX40 agonist ivuxolimab. The CDR3 DNA sequence: TGTGCCAGCAGCCCGATGACAGGGGGTCAGCCCCAGCATTTT. Protein product: CASSPMTGGQPQHF. Looking up the rest from reference TRBV5-6 and TRBJ1-5 gives the full variable domain: DAGVTQSPTHLIKTRGQQVTLRCSPKSGHDTVSWYQQALGQGPQFIFQYYEEEERQRGNFPDRFSGHQFPNYSSELNVNALLLGDSALYLCASSPMTGGQPQHFGDGTRLSIL.